A single T cell receptor beta chain is shown here with its context. No antigen is known for it. No quality values exist for individual bases; no much larger clone is one base distant. Between the V and J ends, shortened by 4 bases and 4 bases respectively, the junction contains 7 bases. The CDR3 covers 13 residues, taking in both the cysteine and the phenylalanine. CDR3 DNA only is kept here, 39 bases in frame from base 1. From the germline V gene, CDR1 is MGHDK and CDR2 is SYGVNS. The entire isolated RNA was reverse transcribed using the High Capacity cDNA Reverse Transcription Kit, and thus expressed TCRB transcripts were sequenced. Naive, central memory and regulatory T cell samples underwent deep immunoSEQ sequencing, averaging around 3.7 million total reads per sample. Sorted cells were lysed in RLT buffer, and RNA was extracted using DNase-treated RNeasy Micro or Mini kits according to cell number. Each cell subset was processed separately to prevent cross-contamination, with patient and healthy donor samples processed together. TCRB sequences were amplified from cDNA with the immunoSEQ multiplex PCR, producing 87-bp fragments spanning the CDR3 region. Amplicons were sequenced on the Illumina HiSeq platform. Per the source publication's procedure: PCR bias was computationally corrected using synthetic template baselines, reads within Hamming distance 2 were collapsed, and singletons that could not be merged were discarded. Reads were aligned against IMGT so that V, D and J genes, CDR3 length and insertions or deletions at six rearrangement sites could be assigned. Clonotype counts were normalized to sorted cell number within each subset before computing true diversity and Gini coefficients with the tcR R package. The overlap coefficient, calculated on TCRB nucleotide sequences, was used to quantify repertoire sharing. Out-of-frame TCRB sequences from naive cells were analyzed to stand in for the pre-selection repertoire. Entries here come from immuneACCESS through TCRdb and include only in-frame sequences with V and J called. Some clones fail to appear in such tables; in the studies checked, an unresolved V gene covers under half of the shortfall, and the cause of the remainder is unknown. The DNA gave D and trimming, while V, J and clone size come from that table. The sample table holds about 360,000 clones, of which around 12% were seen once. The leading ten clones occupy 0.017% of the sample.

The data derive from a study of beta chain features in type 1 diabetes (dated by TCRdb to 2016 to 2019). Study-wide context: No differences in mean age, gender distribution, total cell number or subset yield were found between patients and healthy donors. A total of about 110,000,000 sorted cells were examined across all samples, and a strong correlation was observed between cell number per subset and RNA yield. The study compared TCRB repertoires of sorted circulating CD4+ T cell subsets between recently diagnosed type 1 diabetes patients and matched healthy donors. Regulatory and stem cell-like memory subsets were isolated from only 8 patients and about eight healthy donors, whereas naive and central memory subsets came from all 30 or so donors. The full study reports these points: Shorter templates might have been favored by PCR, but patient and control samples were amplified and corrected together, so both groups would have been affected equally by any skew. Sequencing cDNA rather than genomic DNA could over-represent highly expressing activated cells, although activation and CD3 levels did not differ between groups. Fewer insertions and more nucleotide deletions at VDJ recombination sites were observed in patients with type 1 diabetes, implying thymic rearrangement abnormalities. HLA sub-analyses involved small numbers of individuals, so any influence of HLA type on TCRB rearrangement remained unresolved. Naive, central memory and regulatory TCRB repertoires appeared to be more similar among patients than among healthy donors. Type 1 diabetes patients showed a moderate but significant shortening of TCRB CDR3 length in all four CD4+ subsets.

A single peripheral blood draw of about 116 mL on average was collected from each donor into heparinised tubes. Using a panel that included CD45RO, CCR7, CD25, CD127, CD95 and CD27, naive, central memory, regulatory and stem cell-like memory CD4+ T cells were sorted on a BD FACSAria II. All sorted populations exceeded 98% purity. Right away, PBMCs were isolated by Lymphoprep density gradient centrifugation and were stained directly, with no culture step. To minimize batch effects, samples were stained and sorted in pairs, one healthy donor with one patient per experiment. This receptor was obtained from a man aged 18 to 29 in good health. The rearranged segments are TRBV25-1 and TRBJ2-2; no D gene is confidently identified. Sequenced material: naive CD4+ T cells from blood. In light of the paper, this sample's cell subset or site label describes: true naive CD4+ T cells. The DNA sequence is given as TGTGCCAGCAGTGCCCGCGCCACCGGGGAGCTGTTTTTT. This gives the protein CASSARATGELFF.